Shown below are 30 T cell receptor beta chains from a single sample sequenced in a study of early T cells in non-severe SARS-CoV-2 infection (dated by TCRdb to about 2021). Libraries were constructed by 5' RACE. This sample was sequenced with a NextSeq 500. TCRdb redid the processing of the public reads, applying fastp at Q25 and MiXCR, and retained in-frame beta chains. Duplicate CDR3 protein sequences are folded into a single record with the most common DNA and genes. The sample table contains roughly 33,000 distinct CDR3 sequences; only one count was recorded for less than 6.5% of them. The top ten clonotypes cover around an eighth of the sample. Sequencing input: whole blood. The receptors derive from an adult who was a healthcare worker with PCR-confirmed SARS-CoV-2 infection or an uninfected control (not recorded which).

This clonotype was found many times. V gene TRBV27 combines with J gene TRBJ2-7; D could derive from TRBD1 or TRBD2 (7 bases each). CDR3 size: 15 residues. The germline gives CDR1 MNHEY, CDR2 SMNVEV (reference sequence). The V and J ends lost 4 bases and 2 bases respectively, with 15 bases between them. The CDR3 here is CASSSQGGKTYEQYF. CDR3 nucleotides: TGTGCCAGCAGTTCTCAGGGGGGGAAAACCTACGAGCAGTACTTC.

This clonotype occurred many times. V usage is TRBV12-3 or TRBV12-4 and J usage is TRBJ2-5, with TRBD1 identical over 8 bases. The V and J ends lost 10 bases and 5 bases, in that order; junction bases with no gene match: 9. The CDR3 sequence is 13 residues long. CDR3 residues: CATGRGRYETQYF. CDR3 sequence (DNA): TGTGCCACAGGCAGGGGGCGCTACGAGACCCAGTACTTC.

This clonotype appeared many times. This rearrangement joins TRBV7-2 to TRBJ2-3; D unresolved. Germline V gives CDR1 SGHTA, CDR2 FQGNSA. CDR3 length: 16 amino acids. Deletions cut 5 bases from V and 0 bases from J, with 15 bases between. The CDR3 DNA reads as TGTGCCAGCAGCACCAGACGGCCAACGAGCACAGATACGCAGTATTTT. Protein: CASSTRRPTSTDTQYF. The whole variable domain, remainder taken from reference TRBV7-2 and TRBJ2-3, is GAGVSQSPSNKVTEKGKDVELRCDPISGHTALYWYRQSLGQGLEFLIYFQGNSAPDKSGLPSDRFSAERTGGSVSTLTIQRTQQEDSAVYLCASSTRRPTSTDTQYFGPGTRLTVL.

This clonotype was detected only a few times. The chain has TRBV18 and TRBJ1-3; D not resolved. Germline-derived CDR1 and CDR2 are KGHSH and LQKENI. The CDR3 covers 18 residues. Deletions cut 3 bases from V and 0 bases from J, with 18 bases between. CDR3 loop: CASSPQPTARSSGNTIYF. CDR3 DNA: TGTGCCAGCTCACCCCAACCGACCGCCCGGTCCTCTGGAAACACCATATATTTT.

This clonotype has a count of ten or more. The rearrangement joins TRBV6-5 to TRBJ1-1; tentative D call: TRBD1 (5 bases). The V end lost 2 bases, the J end lost 4 bases, and 11 bases lay between the germline ends. Germline-derived CDR1 and CDR2 are MNHEY and SVGAGI. The CDR3 loop spans 14 amino acids. The CDR3 region is CASSYGGSVTEAFF. The CDR3 bases are TGTGCCAGCAGTTACGGGGGGTCCGTCACTGAAGCTTTCTTT.

This clonotype has ten or more counts. V and J are TRBV10-3 and TRBJ1-2; no firm D call. Trimming shortened V by 3 bases and J by 6 bases, and 17 bases separated the two germline ends. The CDR3 spans 15 residues. Germline CDR1 is ENHRY and CDR2 is SYGVKD. The CDR3 region is CAISDHLQPAHGYTF. In DNA form, the CDR3 reads TGTGCCATCAGTGACCACTTACAGCCTGCCCATGGCTACACCTTC.

The rearrangement joins TRBV12-3 or TRBV12-4 to TRBJ2-7; 9 nucleotides match TRBD1. The CDR3 is made up of 14 amino acids. J gave up 1 base and V 7 bases, and 5 bases lay outside the gene matches. DNA of the CDR3: TGTGCCAGCACCTTACAGGGGGCTTCCTACGAGCAGTACTTC. Translated: CASTLQGASYEQYF.

Many counts were recorded for this clonotype. This chain uses TRBV18 with TRBJ1-1; D is unresolved. Trimming left V 2 bases short and J 1 base short, with 2 bases between. Germline assignment: CDR1 KGHSH and CDR2 LQKENI. The CDR3 has 12 amino acids. CDR3 bases: TGTGCCAGCTCACCAGCGAACACTGAAGCTTTCTTT. This gives the protein CASSPANTEAFF.

This chain uses TRBV3-1 with TRBJ2-7, with 9 bases aligning to TRBD2. The germline gives CDR1 LGHDT, CDR2 YNNKEL (reference sequence). The CDR3 length is 16 residues. The junction had 7 bases not matched to a gene; V was cut back by 0 bases and J by 4 bases. The CDR3 region is CASSQDQGGGAYEQYF. The CDR3 DNA reads TGTGCCAGCAGCCAAGATCAGGGCGGGGGGGCTTACGAGCAGTACTTC.

The sample holds a few counts of this clonotype. The CDR3 is CASRDGNTEAFF. The CDR3 bases are TGTGCCTCCCGGGACGGAAACACTGAAGCTTTCTTT. The chain employs TRBV30 and TRBJ1-1, with D possibly TRBD1 on 5 matching bases. This CDR3 is 12 amino acids long. Trimming removed 7 bases at V and 2 bases at J, with 11 bases between. Germline CDR1 and CDR2: GTSNPN and SVGIG (reference sequence). The entire variable domain, with the rest obtained from reference TRBV30 and TRBJ1-1, is as follows: SQTIHQWPATLVQPVGSPLSLECTVEGTSNPNLYWYRQAAGRGLQLLFYSVGIGQISSEVPQNLSASRPQDRQFILSSKKLLLSDSGFYLCASRDGNTEAFFGQGTRLTVV.

This clonotype was detected a few times. The chain carries TRBV6-5 and TRBJ2-1, with 11 bases fitting TRBD1. Germline lookup yields CDR1 MNHEY and CDR2 SVGAGI. The CDR3 is made up of 16 amino acids. J gave up 2 bases and V 1 base, and 1 base lay outside the gene matches. The CDR3 DNA sequence: TGTGCCAGCAGTTACTGGACAGGGGGCACCTACAATGAGCAGTTCTTC. Translating it yields CASSYWTGGTYNEQFF.

The gene calls are TRBV6-6 and TRBJ1-6; D is unresolved. Looked up from germline, CDR1 is MNHNY and CDR2 is SVGAGI (reference sequence). The CDR3 loop spans 15 amino acids. V was pared by 6 bases and J by 0 bases, with 9 bases between. CDR3 coding DNA: TGTGCCAGCAGAAAGTCCAGCTCCTATAATTCACCCCTCCACTTT. It is translated as CASRKSSSYNSPLHF.

The sample holds a few counts of this clonotype. The chain carries TRBV10-3 and TRBJ2-3, with 7 bases fitting TRBD1. J lost 2 bases, V lost 3 bases, and 2 bases had no gene match. The CDR3 contains 14 residues. Germline CDR1 reads ENHRY; CDR2 reads SYGVKD. The CDR3, as DNA: TGTGCCATCAGTGATACAGGGGCCACAGATACGCAGTATTTT. The encoded protein is CAISDTGATDTQYF.

This clonotype was recorded at least ten times. The chain recombines TRBV5-6 with TRBJ2-1; possible D gene TRBD2, 7 bases. With 4 bases removed from V and 6 bases from J, the gap between germline ends came to 23 bases. The CDR3 sequence is 17 residues long. The germline V gene encodes CDR1 SGHDT and CDR2 YYEEEE. The CDR3 DNA follows: TGTGCCAGCAGCCTGCTGGGACGGGACGGGGGGCGCAATGAGCAGTTCTTC. Encoded protein: CASSLLGRDGGRNEQFF.

There are many counts of this clonotype. The chain joins TRBV14 to TRBJ1-1; tentatively, D is TRBD1 (5 bases). Germline values: CDR1 SGHDN, CDR2 FVKESK. This CDR3 is 15 amino acids long. V was pared by 4 bases and J by 1 base, with 13 bases between. The CDR3 DNA sequence: TGTGCCAGCAGCCTACGGGACCTACCGAACACTGAAGCTTTCTTT. This codes for CASSLRDLPNTEAFF.

This clonotype appeared many times. The genes are TRBV2 and TRBJ1-5, with TRBD1 as a possible D gene (5 bases). CDR1 and CDR2 (germline): SNHLY, FYNNEI. V lost 7 bases, J lost 6 bases, and 25 bases lay in between. The CDR3 sequence is 17 residues long. The CDR3 nucleotides are TGTGCCAGCACCGGCCGCTCGGGACGGTCGGAGGGTCAGCCCCAGCATTTT. It translates to CASTGRSGRSEGQPQHF.

This clonotype was observed many times. The chain is built from TRBV7-9 and TRBJ1-1; D is ambiguous. Deletions cut 2 bases from V and 5 bases from J, with 9 bases between. Germline V gene data show CDR1 as SEHNR and CDR2 as FQNEAQ (reference sequence). The CDR3 covers 13 residues. The CDR3 DNA reads as TGTGCCAGCAGCTTAAAGGGCGAAACTGAAGCTTTCTTT. It specifies CASSLKGETEAFF. Looking up the rest from reference TRBV7-9 and TRBJ1-1 gives the full variable domain: DTGVSQNPRHKITKRGQNVTFRCDPISEHNRLYWYRQTLGQGPEFLTYFQNEAQLEKSRLLSDRFSAERPKGSFSTLEIQRTEQGDSAMYLCASSLKGETEAFFGQGTRLTVV.

This clonotype was counted a few times. The CDR3 DNA reads TGTGCCAGCAGTTCCCCGAACAGGGGACAGACCCAGTACTTC. Protein: CASSSPNRGQTQYF. This rearrangement joins TRBV12-3 or TRBV12-4 to TRBJ2-5; TRBD1 aligns across 7 bases. With 4 bases clipped from V and 6 bases from J, the junction kept 8 bases outside the gene matches. This CDR3 region has 14 residues.

This clonotype was seen many times. This chain connects TRBV6-4 to TRBJ2-3; no firm D call. The CDR3 consists of 13 residues. Trimming took off 6 bases at V and 0 bases at J, with 7 bases between the two ends. Germline CDR1 is MRHNA and CDR2 is SNTAGT. CDR3 sequence (DNA): TGTGCCAGCAGCAAGGATAGCACAGATACGCAGTATTTT. Its translation: CASSKDSTDTQYF.

A few counts support this clonotype. The chain combines TRBV6-5 with TRBJ2-1, with D uncertain. The germline V gene encodes CDR1 MNHEY and CDR2 SVGAGI. V dropped 5 bases and J dropped 5 bases, with 7 bases sitting between them. The CDR3 runs to 12 residues. Written as DNA, the CDR3 is TGTGCCAGCAGTCGGGCGGACAATGAGCAGTTCTTC. Translation: CASSRADNEQFF.

This clonotype was found a few times. V is TRBV29-1 and J is TRBJ1-1, with D tentatively TRBD1 (6 bases). CDR3 length: 12 amino acids. With 8 bases removed from V and 11 bases from J, the gap between germline ends came to 21 bases. Germline CDR1 reads SQVTM; CDR2 reads ANQGSEA. In DNA, the CDR3 is TGCAGCACCCAACAGGGACTAGTAGCGGCTTTCTTT. This translates into CSTQQGLVAAFF.

This chain links TRBV5-1 with TRBJ2-1; 9 bases are shared with TRBD1. Germline CDR1 SGHRS, CDR2 YFSETQ. V lost 5 bases and J lost 8; bases outside the gene matches: 5. The CDR3 spans 13 residues. This CDR3 is CASRPGQGDEQFF. The CDR3 DNA is TGCGCCAGCAGACCGGGACAGGGAGATGAGCAGTTCTTC.

By sample fraction, this clonotype is medium-sized (0.01 to 0.1%). This chain joins TRBV4-2 and TRBJ1-5; possible D gene TRBD1, 5 bases. Per germline, CDR1 LGHNA and CDR2 YNFKEQ. Trimming shortened V by 4 bases and J by 4 bases, and 17 bases separated the two germline ends. CDR3 length: 16 amino acids. This CDR3 is CASSLYGTEGNQPQHF. The CDR3 DNA follows: TGTGCCAGCAGCCTCTACGGGACCGAAGGGAATCAGCCCCAGCATTTT.

The V gene is TRBV7-2, the J gene TRBJ2-1, with D perhaps matching TRBD1 (6 bases). This CDR3 is built from 14 residues. The germline gives CDR1 SGHTA, CDR2 FQGNSA. V lost 3 bases and J lost 3, with 9 bases in between. CDR3 in DNA: TGTGCCAGCAGCTTGGGGGCGGGCTACAATGAGCAGTTCTTC. As protein: CASSLGAGYNEQFF.

V is TRBV5-4 and J is TRBJ2-3, with TRBD2 matching over 7 bases. CDR3 length equals 15 residues. Losses at the gene ends were 2 bases for V and 7 bases for J; bases not matched to a gene: 10. Germline loops: CDR1 SGHNT, CDR2 YYREEE (reference sequence). CDR3 in amino acids: CASSFTPGTKNTQYF. The CDR3 DNA sequence: TGTGCCAGCAGCTTCACCCCCGGGACTAAAAATACGCAGTATTTT.

This chain joins TRBV24-1 and TRBJ2-2; TRBD1 matches at 8 bases. This CDR3 comprises 14 residues. Germline V gene lookup returns CDR1 KGHDR and CDR2 SFDVKD. V gave up 5 bases and J gave up 7 bases; unmatched junction bases: 5. For the CDR3, the DNA is TGTGCCACCAGTGGTCAGGGGGCGTACGGGGAGCTGTTTTTT. Protein: CATSGQGAYGELFF.

The rearrangement joins TRBV7-2 to TRBJ1-2; 7 bases map to TRBD1. The CDR3 spans 14 residues. Trimming cost V 5 bases and J 5 bases; bases outside gene matches: 8. Germline CDR1 is SGHTA and CDR2 is FQGNSA. For the CDR3, the DNA is TGTGCCAGCAGCGGACCGGGACAGATGTATGGCTACACCTTC. Translated, it gives CASSGPGQMYGYTF.

This rearrangement joins TRBV30 to TRBJ2-1; maybe TRBD2 (5 bases). This CDR3 has 13 residues. CDR1 is GTSNPN and CDR2 is SVGIG in the germline V gene (reference sequence). The V gene lost 3 bases and the J gene lost 10 bases, with 16 bases spanning the gap. CDR3 in amino acids: CAWSSTGFPEQFF. The CDR3 bases are TGTGCCTGGAGCTCTACGGGGTTCCCAGAGCAGTTCTTC. Variable domain in full (rest from reference TRBV30 and TRBJ2-1): SQTIHQWPATLVQPVGSPLSLECTVEGTSNPNLYWYRQAAGRGLQLLFYSVGIGQISSEVPQNLSASRPQDRQFILSSKKLLLSDSGFYLCAWSSTGFPEQFFGPGTRLTVL.

This clonotype has a count of ten or more. The chain couples TRBV29-1 to TRBJ2-5; tentative D call: TRBD1 (6 bases). Germline V gives CDR1 SQVTM, CDR2 ANQGSEA. Trimming left V 8 bases short and J 4 bases short, with 11 bases between. The CDR3 has 11 amino acids. For the CDR3, the DNA is TGCAGCTTCAAGGGGGTAGAGACCCAGTACTTC. Protein sequence: CSFKGVETQYF. The full variable domain, with the rest looked up from reference TRBV29-1 and TRBJ2-5, is SAVISQKPSRDICQRGTSLTIQCQVDSQVTMMFWYRQQPGQSLTLIATANQGSEATYESGFVIDKFPISRPNLTFSTLTVSNMSPEDSSIYLCSFKGVETQYFGPGTRLLVL.

This clonotype has a count of ten or more. This chain uses TRBV10-3 with TRBJ2-3, with D perhaps being TRBD1 or TRBD2 (5 bases each). CDR3 size: 15 residues. V gave up 4 bases and J gave up 5 bases, with 16 bases separating them. In germline, CDR1 is ENHRY, CDR2 SYGVKD. CDR3 sequence reads: CAISGGSPGLDTQYF. CDR3 bases: TGTGCCATCAGTGGGGGCAGTCCCGGACTAGATACGCAGTATTTT.